This entry lists 30 T cell receptor beta chains sequenced from one sample in a study of blood T cell repertoires in COVID-19 (dated by TCRdb to about 2020). The library came from the immunoSEQ multiplex PCR assay. TCRdb limited this immuneACCESS table to in-frame rearrangements with V and J called. A share of clones is missing; checked studies link under half to unresolved V genes, and the rest is unexplained. The sample yields about 20,000 clones; roughly 90% were counted once. Of the sample, roughly 6% is held by the ten largest clones. The sequencing input was peripheral blood. Receptors were obtained from a human donor in a cohort sampled during active COVID-19.

The chain employs TRBV28 and TRBJ1-2, with 12 bases matching TRBD1. J gave up 3 bases and V 5 bases, and 10 bases lay outside the gene matches. Per germline, CDR1 MDHEN and CDR2 SYDVKM. The length of the CDR3 is 17 residues. CDR3 residues: CASSIHAGTGGDYGYTF. CDR3 nucleotides: TGTGCCAGCAGTATCCACGCCGGGACAGGGGGCGACTATGGCTACACCTTC.

The rearrangement joins TRBV2 to TRBJ2-5, with D perhaps matching TRBD1 (6 bases). V was shortened by 6 bases and J by 1 base, with 9 bases between the two germline ends. Germline CDR1 SNHLY, CDR2 FYNNEI. The CDR3 consists of 13 residues. The CDR3 protein is CASRQGLQETQYF. CDR3 nucleotides: TGTGCCAGCAGACAGGGCCTCCAAGAGACCCAGTACTTC.

The chain has TRBV7-9 and TRBJ2-3, with D unresolved. CDR1 is SEHNR, CDR2 FQNEAQ, per germline (reference sequence). The CDR3 is 12 amino acids. Between the trimmed V and J ends, which lost 5 bases and 6 bases, there was a span of 9 bases. The CDR3 DNA sequence: TGTGCCAGCAGCCCCTATACGGATACGCAGTATTTT. This codes for CASSPYTDTQYF.

This sequence joins TRBV7-2 and TRBJ2-1; TRBD2 is a possible D gene (6 bases). Germline V gives CDR1 SGHTA, CDR2 FQGNSA. Trimming shortened V by 5 bases and J by 1 base, and 12 bases separated the two germline ends. The CDR3 spans 15 residues. CDR3 region: CASSPGRESYNEQFF. The DNA for the CDR3 is TGTGCCAGCAGCCCAGGCCGGGAGTCCTACAATGAGCAGTTCTTC. The full variable domain, in which reference TRBV7-2 and TRBJ2-1 provide the parts outside the CDR3, is GAGVSQSPSNKVTEKGKDVELRCDPISGHTALYWYRQSLGQGLEFLIYFQGNSAPDKSGLPSDRFSAERTGGSVSTLTIQRTQQEDSAVYLCASSPGRESYNEQFFGPGTRLTVL.

The chain couples TRBV19 to TRBJ2-7; D uncertain. The germline V and J ends were trimmed by 0 bases and 0 bases, with 9 bases remaining between them. The CDR3 length is 15 residues. Germline CDR1 and CDR2: LNHDA and SQIVND (reference sequence). CDR3 sequence (DNA): TGTGCCAGTAGTATAGATCCCCTAGGCTCCTACGAGCAGTACTTC. Amino acids: CASSIDPLGSYEQYF.

The J gene is TRBJ2-7, the V gene TRBV5-4; a possible D gene is TRBD2 (5 bases). This CDR3 comprises 17 residues. Germline CDR1 reads SGHNT; CDR2 reads YYREEE (reference sequence). V lost 2 bases and J 7 bases, leaving 25 bases between the germline ends. For the CDR3, the DNA is TGTGCCAGCAGCTTAAAGGTTCTAGGTCTCAGCGGAGGAGAGCAGTACTTC. Its translation: CASSLKVLGLSGGEQYF.

This clone was detected only once. V gene TRBV6-4 combines with J gene TRBJ2-2; 7 nucleotides line up with TRBD2. CDR1 MRHNA and CDR2 SNTAGT come from the germline V gene. CDR3 size: 17 residues. Losses at the gene ends were 0 bases for V and 7 bases for J; bases not matched to a gene: 11. The CDR3: CASSDSTERDLLGELFF. CDR3 coding DNA: TGTGCCAGCAGTGACTCGACGGAGCGGGACCTACTCGGGGAGCTGTTTTTT.

This chain links TRBV5-5 with TRBJ1-2; 7 nucleotides line up with TRBD1. CDR3 size: 13 residues. CDR1 and CDR2 (germline): SGHKS, YYEKEE (reference sequence). J lost 6 bases, V lost 2 bases, and 4 bases had no gene match. CDR3 loop: CASSFTGDDGYTF. The DNA for the CDR3 is TGTGCCAGCAGCTTCACAGGGGACGATGGCTACACCTTC.

V usage is TRBV19 and J usage is TRBJ1-1, with 11 nucleotides matching TRBD1. Per germline, CDR1 LNHDA and CDR2 SQIVND (reference sequence). Trimming took 5 bases from V and 1 from J; bases not matched to a gene: 6. CDR3 length equals 16 residues. CDR3 coding DNA: TGTGCCAGTAGTCCAAGGACAGGGGGCGGGAACACTGAAGCTTTCTTT. Protein product: CASSPRTGGGNTEAFF. Combining the CDR3 with reference TRBV19 and TRBJ1-1 gives the whole variable domain DGGITQSPKYLFRKEGQNVTLSCEQNLNHDAMYWYRQDPGQGLRLIYYSQIVNDFQKGDIAEGYSVSREKKESFPLTVTSAQKNPTAFYLCASSPRTGGGNTEAFFGQGTRLTVV.

This chain uses TRBV6-5 with TRBJ1-4, with D maybe TRBD1 (6 bases). The CDR3 totals 14 residues. The germline CDR1 and CDR2 sequences are MNHEY and SVGAGI. Deletions cut 8 bases from V and 4 bases from J, with 14 bases between. For the CDR3, the DNA is TGTGCCAGCGCGGTGGGGGCCTTTAATGAAAAACTGTTTTTT. Protein: CASAVGAFNEKLFF.

J is TRBJ2-7 and V is TRBV30; 7 bases line up with TRBD1. Germline CDR1 reads GTSNPN; CDR2 reads SVGIG (reference sequence). This CDR3 comprises 13 residues. The ends lost 2 bases at V and 3 bases at J; junction bases unmatched: 4. Here the CDR3 reads CAWSTQGSYEQYF. DNA of the CDR3: TGTGCCTGGAGTACACAGGGGAGCTACGAGCAGTACTTC.

This sequence joins TRBV28 and TRBJ2-3, with 9 bases identical to TRBD1. V gave up 5 bases and J gave up 3 bases; unmatched junction bases: 15. From germline, CDR1 is MDHEN and CDR2 SYDVKM. This CDR3 has 18 amino acids. CDR3 bases: TGTGCCAGCAGTCACTTAAGGGGTGGGGGACAGGGAACAGATACGCAGTATTTT. Encoded protein: CASSHLRGGGQGTDTQYF.

The gene calls are TRBV28 and TRBJ1-1, with D possibly being TRBD1 (5 bases). This CDR3 is built from 15 residues. The germline V gene encodes CDR1 MDHEN and CDR2 SYDVKM. The V gene lost 7 bases and the J gene lost 3 bases, with 18 bases spanning the gap. CDR3 in DNA: TGTGCCAGCATCCTAATGGGGGGGAGTTACACTGAAGCTTTCTTT. This sequence encodes CASILMGGSYTEAFF.

This clone came up once. J is TRBJ2-1 and V is TRBV4-2; 12 bases agree with TRBD2. The CDR3 consists of 16 residues. Germline V gene lookup returns CDR1 LGHNA and CDR2 YNFKEQ. The junction had 5 bases not matched to a gene; V was cut back by 0 bases and J by 8 bases. The CDR3 DNA follows: TGTGCCAGCAGCCAAGATCTGACTAGCGGGAGCGATGAGCAGTTCTTC. Amino acids: CASSQDLTSGSDEQFF.

The rearrangement uses TRBV28 and TRBJ1-2; D is ambiguous. Germline V CDR1 and CDR2: MDHEN, SYDVKM. The V and J ends lost 4 bases and 3 bases respectively, with 9 bases between them. The CDR3 is 13 amino acids. Here the CDR3 reads CASSSSPDYGYTF. CDR3 bases: TGTGCCAGCAGTTCAAGTCCGGACTATGGCTACACCTTC.

This chain links TRBV14 with TRBJ2-7; perhaps TRBD2 as D (6 bases). Per the germline V gene, CDR1 is SGHDN and CDR2 is FVKESK. The V end lost 4 bases, the J end lost 0 bases, and 13 bases lay between the germline ends. This CDR3 contains 15 residues. The CDR3 sequence: CASSPLAESSYEQYF. The CDR3 DNA is TGTGCCAGCAGCCCTTTAGCGGAAAGCTCCTACGAGCAGTACTTC.

This clone appeared a few times. The V call is TRBV5-1, the J call TRBJ1-3; 9 nucleotides align to TRBD1. V shed 3 bases, J shed 4 bases, and the junction held 2 bases outside the gene matches. The CDR3 contains 14 residues. CDR1 and CDR2 (germline): SGHRS, YFSETQ. In DNA, the CDR3 is TGCGCCAGCAGCTCACAGGGGGCAGGAAACACCATATATTTT. It is translated as CASSSQGAGNTIYF.

V usage is TRBV5-5 and J usage is TRBJ2-2; D call uncertain. The ends were cut back, 4 bases at V and 2 bases at J, with 9 bases in the middle. This CDR3 has 14 residues. The germline gives CDR1 SGHKS, CDR2 YYEKEE (reference sequence). The CDR3 region has the DNA TGTGCCAGCAGCCACGGAGCCAACACCGGGGAGCTGTTTTTT. Translation: CASSHGANTGELFF.

This chain links TRBV15 with TRBJ1-2; D uncertain. CDR3 length: 14 amino acids. Germline V gives CDR1 LNHNV, CDR2 YYDKDF (reference sequence). Between the trimmed V and J ends, which lost 0 bases and 8 bases, there was a span of 13 bases. The CDR3 protein is CATSRDNQNIGYTF. CDR3 in DNA: TGTGCCACCAGCAGAGATAACCAGAATATCGGCTACACCTTC. The full variable domain, with the rest looked up from reference TRBV15 and TRBJ1-2, is DAMVIQNPRYQVTQFGKPVTLSCSQTLNHNVMYWYQQKSSQAPKLLFHYYDKDFNNEADTPDNFQSRRPNTSFCFLDIRSPGLGDTAMYLCATSRDNQNIGYTFGSGTRLTVV.

V is TRBV15 and J is TRBJ1-2; D perhaps matches TRBD1 (5 bases). The V end lost 5 bases, the J end lost 8 bases, and 12 bases lay between the germline ends. The CDR3 sequence is 12 residues long. Germline assignment: CDR1 LNHNV and CDR2 YYDKDF (reference sequence). CDR3 nucleotide sequence: TGTGCCACCAGCCGCGGGACGGACGGCTACACCTTC. Translating it yields CATSRGTDGYTF.

In its sample, this clone was seen a few times. The chain employs TRBV30 and TRBJ2-7; 11 bases agree with TRBD2. The CDR3 covers 15 residues. After removal of 3 bases from V and 2 bases from J, the junction contained 6 bases not matched to a gene. The germline gives CDR1 GTSNPN, CDR2 SVGIG (reference sequence). The CDR3 sequence: CAWRPTSGSAYEQYF. CDR3 nucleotides: TGTGCCTGGAGGCCAACTAGCGGGAGTGCCTACGAGCAGTACTTC.

This chain connects TRBV5-1 to TRBJ2-1, with D tentatively TRBD1 (6 bases). CDR3 length: 13 residues. Germline V gene data show CDR1 as SGHRS and CDR2 as YFSETQ. The V end was cut by 0 bases, the J end by 9 bases, with 10 bases between. CDR3 in DNA: TGCGCCAGCAGCTTGGGGACAGAGGGTGAGCAGTTCTTC. It encodes CASSLGTEGEQFF.

This chain links TRBV28 with TRBJ1-6; D possibly corresponds to TRBD1 (5 bases). Trimming took 10 bases from V and 10 from J, leaving 17 bases between them. This CDR3 contains 13 residues. Germline lookup yields CDR1 MDHEN and CDR2 SYDVKM. CDR3 protein: CATQGQLRSPLHF. The CDR3 nucleotides read TGTGCCACCCAAGGACAATTGAGATCACCCCTCCACTTT. Drawing the rest from reference TRBV28 and TRBJ1-6, the complete variable domain is DVKVTQSSRYLVKRTGEKVFLECVQDMDHENMFWYRQDPGLGLRLIYFSYDVKMKEKGDIPEGYSVSREKKERFSLILESASTNQTSMYLCATQGQLRSPLHFGNGTRLTVT.

The rearrangement uses TRBV28 and TRBJ1-1; possible D gene TRBD1, 5 bases. The CDR3 sequence is 13 residues long. The germline V gene has CDR1 MDHEN and CDR2 SYDVKM. The V end lost 5 bases, the J end lost 5 bases, and 12 bases lay between the germline ends. The CDR3 DNA reads as TGTGCCAGCAGTCTAGGGGATCGGACTGAAGCTTTCTTT. It yields the protein CASSLGDRTEAFF.

V is TRBV24-1 and J is TRBJ1-4; 10 nucleotides align to TRBD1. Germline V lookup: CDR1 KGHDR, CDR2 SFDVKD. Trimming took 5 bases from V and 7 from J; bases not matched to a gene: 9. The CDR3 consists of 16 residues. CDR3 sequence: CATSGDRGQVCEKLFF. The CDR3 DNA is TGTGCCACCAGTGGTGACAGGGGGCAAGTTTGTGAAAAACTGTTTTTT.

By share, this clone counts as medium-sized (0.01 to 0.1%). The chain combines TRBV21-1 with TRBJ2-3; the table's TRBD1 call for D was not verified on the DNA. TRBV21-1 has pseudogene status. This CDR3 region has 16 residues. This CDR3 reads CASSKELQPPTDTQYF. CDR3 nucleotides: TGTGCCAGCAGCAAAGAGTTACAGCCCCCCACAGATACGCAGTATTTT.

The chain has TRBV4-1 and TRBJ1-2; 8 nucleotides line up with TRBD1. With V trimmed by 4 bases and J by 4 bases, 8 bases remained unmatched. CDR3 length: 15 amino acids. Per germline, CDR1 MGHRA and CDR2 YSYEKL. In DNA, the CDR3 is TGCGCCAGCAGCCTCGGGACAGGTAGTTTCTATGGCTACACCTTC. Amino acid sequence: CASSLGTGSFYGYTF.

V usage is TRBV7-3 and J usage is TRBJ2-1, with D hard to call. The length of the CDR3 is 13 residues. Germline CDR1 and CDR2: SGHTA and FQGTGA. As DNA, the CDR3 is TGTGCTACCTCGGTAAGCTCCTACAATGAGCAGTTCTTC. Translated: CATSVSSYNEQFF.

The rearrangement uses TRBV10-2 and TRBJ1-5, with D possibly matching TRBD1 (6 bases). The CDR3 spans 13 residues. Germline V gene lookup returns CDR1 WSHSY and CDR2 SAAADI. V was trimmed by 6 bases and J by 4 bases, leaving 10 bases between them. The CDR3 nucleotides read TGCGCCAGCAGCAGGGGCCGGAATCAGCCCCAGCATTTT. Amino acid sequence: CASSRGRNQPQHF.

V gene TRBV7-3 combines with J gene TRBJ1-1, with D possibly being TRBD1 (5 bases). This CDR3 contains 14 residues. V was shortened by 3 bases and J by 1 base, with 9 bases between the two germline ends. The germline gives CDR1 SGHTA, CDR2 FQGTGA. The CDR3 spells CASSLAGRNTEAFF. The CDR3 DNA sequence: TGTGCCAGCAGCTTGGCAGGGCGGAACACTGAAGCTTTCTTT.